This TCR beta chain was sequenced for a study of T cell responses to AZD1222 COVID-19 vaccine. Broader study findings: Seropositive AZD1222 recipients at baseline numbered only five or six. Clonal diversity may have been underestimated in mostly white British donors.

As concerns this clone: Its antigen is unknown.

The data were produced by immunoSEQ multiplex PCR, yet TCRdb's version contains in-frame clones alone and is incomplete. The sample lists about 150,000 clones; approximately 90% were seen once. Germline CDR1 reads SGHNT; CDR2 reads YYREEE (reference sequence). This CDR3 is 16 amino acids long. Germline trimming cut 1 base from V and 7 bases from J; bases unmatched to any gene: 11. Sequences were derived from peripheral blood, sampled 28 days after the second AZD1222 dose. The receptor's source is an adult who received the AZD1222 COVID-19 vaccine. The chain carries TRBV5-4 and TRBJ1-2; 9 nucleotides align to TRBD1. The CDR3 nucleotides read TGTGCCAGCAGCTTGTCCCGGGACAGGGACAGGGCTGGCTACACCTTC. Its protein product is CASSLSRDRDRAGYTF. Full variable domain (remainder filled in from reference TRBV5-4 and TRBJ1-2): ETGVTQSPTHLIKTRGQQVTLRCSSQSGHNTVSWYQQALGQGPQFIFQYYREEENGRGNFPPRFSGLQFPNYSSELNVNALELDDSALYLCASSLSRDRDRAGYTFGSGTRLTVV.